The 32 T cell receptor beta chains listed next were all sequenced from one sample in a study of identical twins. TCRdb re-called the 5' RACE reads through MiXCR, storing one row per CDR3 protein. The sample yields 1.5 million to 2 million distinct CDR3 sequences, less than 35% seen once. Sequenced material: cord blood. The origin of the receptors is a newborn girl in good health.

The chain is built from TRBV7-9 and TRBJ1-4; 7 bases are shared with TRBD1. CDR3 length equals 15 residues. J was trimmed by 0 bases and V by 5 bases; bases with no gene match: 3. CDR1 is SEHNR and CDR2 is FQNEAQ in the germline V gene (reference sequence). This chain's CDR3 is CASSDRETTNEKLFF. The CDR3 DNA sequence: TGTGCCAGCAGCGACAGGGAAACAACTAATGAAAAACTGTTTTTT. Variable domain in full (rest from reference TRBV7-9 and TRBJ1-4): DTGVSQNPRHKITKRGQNVTFRCDPISEHNRLYWYRQTLGQGPEFLTYFQNEAQLEKSRLLSDRFSAERPKGSFSTLEIQRTEQGDSAMYLCASSDRETTNEKLFFGSGTQLSVL.

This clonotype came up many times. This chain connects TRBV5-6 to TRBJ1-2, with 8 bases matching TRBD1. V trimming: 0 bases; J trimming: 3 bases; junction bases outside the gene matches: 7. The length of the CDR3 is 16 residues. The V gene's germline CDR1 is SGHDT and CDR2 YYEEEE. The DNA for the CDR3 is TGTGCCAGCAGCTTGGATAAGACAGGGGCTTACTATGGCTACACCTTC. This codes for CASSLDKTGAYYGYTF.

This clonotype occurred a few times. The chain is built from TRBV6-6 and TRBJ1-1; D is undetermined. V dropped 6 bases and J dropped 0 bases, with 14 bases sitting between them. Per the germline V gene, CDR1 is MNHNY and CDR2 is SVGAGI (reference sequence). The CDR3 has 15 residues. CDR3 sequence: CASRGNTAMNTEAFF. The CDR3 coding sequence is TGTGCCAGCAGGGGGAACACCGCCATGAACACTGAAGCTTTCTTT.

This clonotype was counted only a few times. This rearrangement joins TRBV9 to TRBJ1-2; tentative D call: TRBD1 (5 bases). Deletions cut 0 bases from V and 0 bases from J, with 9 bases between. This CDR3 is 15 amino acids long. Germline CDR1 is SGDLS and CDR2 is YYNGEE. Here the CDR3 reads CASSVGDGANYGYTF. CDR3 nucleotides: TGTGCCAGCAGCGTAGGGGACGGAGCTAACTATGGCTACACCTTC.

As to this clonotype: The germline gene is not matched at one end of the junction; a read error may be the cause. The DNA of the CDR3 is TGTGCCGGCAGTCCTATAGCGGGGGGGCCCGATGAGCAGTTCTTC. Encoded protein: CAGSPIAGGPDEQFF. The chain links TRBV6-6 to TRBJ2-1; 11 bases are shared with TRBD2. The CDR3 runs 15 residues. CDR1 and CDR2 from the germline V gene are MNHNY and SVGAGI (reference sequence).

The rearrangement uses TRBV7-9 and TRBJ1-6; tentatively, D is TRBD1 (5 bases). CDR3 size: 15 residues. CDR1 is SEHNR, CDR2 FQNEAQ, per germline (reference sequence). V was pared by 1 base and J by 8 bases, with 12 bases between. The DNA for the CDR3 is TGTGCCAGCAGCTTAGAACGACAGCCGGATTCACCCCTCCACTTT. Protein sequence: CASSLERQPDSPLHF.

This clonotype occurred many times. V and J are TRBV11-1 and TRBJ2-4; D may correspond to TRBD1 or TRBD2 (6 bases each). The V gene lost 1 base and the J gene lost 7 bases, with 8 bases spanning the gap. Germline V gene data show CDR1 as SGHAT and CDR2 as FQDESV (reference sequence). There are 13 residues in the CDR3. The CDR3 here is CASSLGGANIQYF. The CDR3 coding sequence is TGTGCCAGCAGCTTAGGGGGGGCGAACATTCAGTACTTC.

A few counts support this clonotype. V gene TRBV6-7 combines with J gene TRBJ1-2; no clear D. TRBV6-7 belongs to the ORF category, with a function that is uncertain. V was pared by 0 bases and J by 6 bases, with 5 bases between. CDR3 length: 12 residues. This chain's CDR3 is CASSYSMNGYTF. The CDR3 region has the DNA TGTGCCAGCAGTTACTCTATGAATGGCTACACCTTC.

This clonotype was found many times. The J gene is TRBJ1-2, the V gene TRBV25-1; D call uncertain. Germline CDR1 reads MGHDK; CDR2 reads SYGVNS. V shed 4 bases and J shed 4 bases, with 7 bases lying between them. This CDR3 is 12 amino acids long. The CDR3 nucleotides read TGTGCCAGCAGTGTGACATCCTATGGCTACACCTTC. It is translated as CASSVTSYGYTF.

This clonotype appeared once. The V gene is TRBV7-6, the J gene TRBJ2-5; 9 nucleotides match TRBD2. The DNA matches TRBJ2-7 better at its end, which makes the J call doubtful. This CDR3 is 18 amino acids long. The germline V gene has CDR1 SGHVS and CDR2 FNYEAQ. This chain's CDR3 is CASSLMGPDRTSDYEQYF. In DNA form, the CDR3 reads TGTGCCAGCAGCCTCATGGGGCCGGACAGGACTAGCGATTACGAGCAGTACTTC.

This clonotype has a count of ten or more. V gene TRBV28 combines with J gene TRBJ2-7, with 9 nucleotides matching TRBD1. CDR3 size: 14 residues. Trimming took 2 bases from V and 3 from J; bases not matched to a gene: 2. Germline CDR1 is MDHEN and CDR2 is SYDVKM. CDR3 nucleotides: TGTGCCAGCAGTTTAGGGGGACAGGGCTACGAGCAGTACTTC. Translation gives CASSLGGQGYEQYF.

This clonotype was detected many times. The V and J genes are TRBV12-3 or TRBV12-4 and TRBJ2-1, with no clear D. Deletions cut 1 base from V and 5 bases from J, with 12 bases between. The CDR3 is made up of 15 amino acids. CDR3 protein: CASSLGVYGNNEQFF. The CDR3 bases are TGTGCCAGCAGTTTAGGGGTGTATGGGAACAATGAGCAGTTCTTC.

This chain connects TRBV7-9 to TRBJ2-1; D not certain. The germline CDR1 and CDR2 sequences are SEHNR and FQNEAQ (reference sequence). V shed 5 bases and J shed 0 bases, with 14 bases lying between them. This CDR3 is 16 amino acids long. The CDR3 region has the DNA TGTGCCAGCAGCCGGCCGGCCATCCTCTCCTACAATGAGCAGTTCTTC. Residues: CASSRPAILSYNEQFF.

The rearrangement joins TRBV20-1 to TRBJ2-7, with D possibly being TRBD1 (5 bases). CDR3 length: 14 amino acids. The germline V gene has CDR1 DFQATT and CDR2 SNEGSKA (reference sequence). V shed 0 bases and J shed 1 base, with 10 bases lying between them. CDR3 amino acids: CSARDPDTSYEQYF. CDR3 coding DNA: TGCAGTGCTAGAGACCCGGACACTTCCTACGAGCAGTACTTC.

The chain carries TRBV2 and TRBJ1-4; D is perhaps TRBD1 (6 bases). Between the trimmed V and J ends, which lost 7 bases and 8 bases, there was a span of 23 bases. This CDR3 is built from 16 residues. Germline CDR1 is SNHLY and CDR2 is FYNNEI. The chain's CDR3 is CASTIQGALGKEKLFF. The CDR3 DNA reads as TGTGCCAGCACCATACAGGGAGCACTCGGGAAGGAAAAACTGTTTTTT.

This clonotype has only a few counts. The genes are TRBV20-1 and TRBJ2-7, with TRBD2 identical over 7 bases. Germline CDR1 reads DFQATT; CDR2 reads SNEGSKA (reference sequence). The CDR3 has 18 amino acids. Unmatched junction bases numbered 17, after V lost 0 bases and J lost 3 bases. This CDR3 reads CSARDRDYPSPDLYEQYF. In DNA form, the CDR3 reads TGCAGTGCTAGAGACCGGGACTACCCCAGCCCCGATCTCTACGAGCAGTACTTC.

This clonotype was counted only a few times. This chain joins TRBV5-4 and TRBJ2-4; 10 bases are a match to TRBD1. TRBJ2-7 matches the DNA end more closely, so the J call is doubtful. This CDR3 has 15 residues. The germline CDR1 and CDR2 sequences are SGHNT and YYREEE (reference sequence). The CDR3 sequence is CASSLLSGQGYEQYF. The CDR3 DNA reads TGTGCCAGCAGCTTGCTTTCGGGACAGGGGTACGAGCAGTACTTC.

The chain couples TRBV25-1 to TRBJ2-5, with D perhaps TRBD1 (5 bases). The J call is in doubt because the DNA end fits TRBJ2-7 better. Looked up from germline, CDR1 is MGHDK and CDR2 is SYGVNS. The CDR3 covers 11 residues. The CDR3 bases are TGTGCCAGCATAATAGGGGCCGAGCAGTACTTC. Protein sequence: CASIIGAEQYF.

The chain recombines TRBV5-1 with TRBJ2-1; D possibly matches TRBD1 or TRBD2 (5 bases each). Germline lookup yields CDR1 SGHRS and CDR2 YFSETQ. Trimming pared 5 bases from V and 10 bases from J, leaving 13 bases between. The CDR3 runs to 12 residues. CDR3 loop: CASRYDRDEQFF. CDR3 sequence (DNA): TGCGCCAGCAGGTATGACCGGGACGAGCAGTTCTTC.

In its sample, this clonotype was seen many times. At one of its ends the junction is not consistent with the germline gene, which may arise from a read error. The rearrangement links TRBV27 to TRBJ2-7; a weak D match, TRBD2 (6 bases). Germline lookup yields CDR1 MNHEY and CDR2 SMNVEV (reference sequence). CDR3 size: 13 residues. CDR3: CASSLGGDYEQYF. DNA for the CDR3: TGCGCCAGCAGCTTAGGCGGGGACTACGAGCAGTACTTC.

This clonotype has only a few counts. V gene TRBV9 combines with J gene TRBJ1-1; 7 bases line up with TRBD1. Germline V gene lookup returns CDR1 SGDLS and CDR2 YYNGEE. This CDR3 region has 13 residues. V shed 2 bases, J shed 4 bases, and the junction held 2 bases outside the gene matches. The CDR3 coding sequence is TGTGCCAGCAGCGTTGGGACAGCCACTGAAGCTTTCTTT. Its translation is CASSVGTATEAFF.

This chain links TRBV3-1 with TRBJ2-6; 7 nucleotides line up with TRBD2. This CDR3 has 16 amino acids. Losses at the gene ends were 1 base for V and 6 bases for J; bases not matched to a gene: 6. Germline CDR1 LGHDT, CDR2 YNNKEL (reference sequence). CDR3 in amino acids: CASSQGGTTSANVLTF. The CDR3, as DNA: TGTGCCAGCAGCCAAGGAGGGACTACCTCGGCCAACGTCCTGACTTTC.

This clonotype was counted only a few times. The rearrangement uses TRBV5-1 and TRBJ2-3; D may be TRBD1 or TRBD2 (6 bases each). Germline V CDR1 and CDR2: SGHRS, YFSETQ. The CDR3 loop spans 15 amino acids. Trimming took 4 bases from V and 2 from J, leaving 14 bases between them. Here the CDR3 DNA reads TGCGCCAGCAGCCAGGGGACTGGTCCCACAGATACGCAGTATTTT. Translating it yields CASSQGTGPTDTQYF.

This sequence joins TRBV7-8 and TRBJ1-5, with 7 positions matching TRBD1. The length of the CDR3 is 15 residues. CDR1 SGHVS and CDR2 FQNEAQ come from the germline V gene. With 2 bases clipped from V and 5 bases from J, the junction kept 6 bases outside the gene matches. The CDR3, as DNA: TGTGCCAGCAGCTTATACCCCAGGGGGGATCAGCCCCAGCATTTT. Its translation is CASSLYPRGDQPQHF.

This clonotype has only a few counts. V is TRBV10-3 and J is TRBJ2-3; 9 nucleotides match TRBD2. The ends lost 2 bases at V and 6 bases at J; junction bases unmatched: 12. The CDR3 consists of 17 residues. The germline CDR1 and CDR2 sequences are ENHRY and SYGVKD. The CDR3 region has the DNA TGTGCCATCAGTGAGGGTCGGGGTAGCGGGAGACCGGATACGCAGTATTTT. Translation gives CAISEGRGSGRPDTQYF.

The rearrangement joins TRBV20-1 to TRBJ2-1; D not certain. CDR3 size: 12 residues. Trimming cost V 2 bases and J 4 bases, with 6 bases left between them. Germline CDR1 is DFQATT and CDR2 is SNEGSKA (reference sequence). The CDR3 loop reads CSARKQYNEQFF. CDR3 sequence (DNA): TGCAGTGCTAGAAAACAGTACAATGAGCAGTTCTTC.

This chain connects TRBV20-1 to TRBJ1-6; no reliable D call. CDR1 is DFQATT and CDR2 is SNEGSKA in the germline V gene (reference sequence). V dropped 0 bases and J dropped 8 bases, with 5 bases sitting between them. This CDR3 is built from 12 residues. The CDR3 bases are TGCAGTGCTAGAGATTTTTATTCACCCCTCCACTTT. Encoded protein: CSARDFYSPLHF.

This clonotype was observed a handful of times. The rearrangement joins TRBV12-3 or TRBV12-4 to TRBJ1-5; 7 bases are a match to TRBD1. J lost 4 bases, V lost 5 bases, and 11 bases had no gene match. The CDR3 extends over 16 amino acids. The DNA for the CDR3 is TGTGCCAGCAGTCCACGACAGGGAGGCCCGAATCAGCCCCAGCATTTT. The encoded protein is CASSPRQGGPNQPQHF.

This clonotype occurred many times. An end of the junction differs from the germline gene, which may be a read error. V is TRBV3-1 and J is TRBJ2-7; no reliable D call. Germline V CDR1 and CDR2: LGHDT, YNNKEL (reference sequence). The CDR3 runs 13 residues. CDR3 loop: CASSQVGSYEQYF. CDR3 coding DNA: TGCGCCAGCAGCCAAGTCGGCTCCTACGAGCAGTACTTC.

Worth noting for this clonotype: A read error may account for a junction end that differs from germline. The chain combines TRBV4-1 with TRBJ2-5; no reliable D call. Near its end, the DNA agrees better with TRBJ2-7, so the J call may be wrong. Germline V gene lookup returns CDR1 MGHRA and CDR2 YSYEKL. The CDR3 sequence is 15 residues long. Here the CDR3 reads CAGSPGGSDRHEQYF. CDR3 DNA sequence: TGCGCCGGCAGCCCGGGTGGGTCGGATAGGCACGAGCAGTACTTC.

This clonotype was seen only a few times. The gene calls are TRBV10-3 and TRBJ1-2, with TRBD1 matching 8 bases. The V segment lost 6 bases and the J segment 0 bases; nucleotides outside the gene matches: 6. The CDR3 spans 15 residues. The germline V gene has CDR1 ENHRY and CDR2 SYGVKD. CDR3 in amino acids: CAISGTGDANYGYTF. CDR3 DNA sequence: TGTGCCATCAGCGGGACAGGCGATGCTAACTATGGCTACACCTTC.

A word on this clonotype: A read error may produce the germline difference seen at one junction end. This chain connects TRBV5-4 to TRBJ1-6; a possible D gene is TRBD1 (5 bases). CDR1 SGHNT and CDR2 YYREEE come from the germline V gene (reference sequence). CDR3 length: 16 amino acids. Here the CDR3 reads CASSWDGSSYNSPFHF. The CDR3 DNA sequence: TGTGCCAGCAGCTGGGACGGGAGCTCCTATAATTCACCCTTCCACTTT.